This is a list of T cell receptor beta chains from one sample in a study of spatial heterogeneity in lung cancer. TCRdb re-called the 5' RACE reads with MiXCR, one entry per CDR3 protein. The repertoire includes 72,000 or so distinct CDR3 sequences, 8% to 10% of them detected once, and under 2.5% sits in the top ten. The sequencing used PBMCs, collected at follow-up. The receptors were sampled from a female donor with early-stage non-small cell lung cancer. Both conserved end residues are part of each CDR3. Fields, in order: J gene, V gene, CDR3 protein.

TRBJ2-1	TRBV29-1	CSVEAGGYNEQFF
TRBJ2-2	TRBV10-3	CAISGSGRSWTGELFF
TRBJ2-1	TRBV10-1	CASSGGQGEYWNEQFF
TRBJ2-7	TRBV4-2	CASSQDVRGLADYYEQYF
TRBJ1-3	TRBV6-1	CASTDTSGNTIYF
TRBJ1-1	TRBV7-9	CANKWGENTEAFF
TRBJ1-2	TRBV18	CASSPSREIYGYTF
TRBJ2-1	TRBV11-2	CASSLDFAGVLAGDYNEQFF
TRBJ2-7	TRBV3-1	CASSQGRRFVSGGEQYF
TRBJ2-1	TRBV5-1	CASSSTSGILGNEQFF
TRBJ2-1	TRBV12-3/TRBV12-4	CASITGLAGINEQFF
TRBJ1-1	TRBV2	CASKMEGWTTEAFF
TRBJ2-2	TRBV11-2	CASKMGGSGTGELFF
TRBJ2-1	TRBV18	CASSPDLDRDYNEQFF
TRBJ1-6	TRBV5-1	CASSLEQGNSPLHF
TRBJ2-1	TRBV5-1	CASSLVRQGYNEQFF
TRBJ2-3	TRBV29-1	CSVMGGEPSTDTQYF
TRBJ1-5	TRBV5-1	CASSLLPDQPQHF
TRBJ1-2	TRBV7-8	CASSPTGTSIGGYTF
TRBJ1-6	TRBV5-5	CASQTSTDSPLHF
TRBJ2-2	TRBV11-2	CASSLGGFLNTGELFF
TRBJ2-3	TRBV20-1	CSATAASDTQYF
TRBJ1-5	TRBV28	CASSFRRGSNQPQHF
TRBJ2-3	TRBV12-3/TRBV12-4	CASSPGTSGSSDTQYF
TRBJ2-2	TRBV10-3	CAISESVAWLFF
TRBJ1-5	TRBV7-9	CASSLAGQSNQPQHF